A single T cell receptor beta chain is shown here with its context. Its antigen is not yet known. Base quality data are lacking; no much larger clone is found one base away. Other DNA sequences in the sample encode the same CDR3. This entry belongs to a study of shared clonotypes between healthy human individuals (dated by TCRdb to 2018 to 2020). At the level of the whole study: The cohort included three men and a couple of women between 18 and 49 years of age. To increase sequencing depth and limit assay-specific biases, different laboratories used diverse techniques to prepare libraries and sequence TCR repertoires. Per donor, leukapheresis produced somewhere between about 0.9 and 9.5 billion PBMCs. To estimate repertoire size and how much clonotype sharing occurs between individuals, the study deeply sequenced the blood TCR repertoires of several healthy adults. Broad study findings and their caveats: Sampling was restricted to blood, and TCR repertoires in tissue are likely to differ from TCR repertoires in blood. The genetic and exposure-history diversity represented was limited by the small number of donors. Based on pairwise subsampling, the degree of clonotype sharing among donors was expected to be affected by sequencing depth.

Using the deep immunoSEQ assay, multiplex PCR amplified TCR CDR3 regions from genomic DNA. Genomic DNA extracted from each cell subset was distributed evenly over all wells of several immunoSEQ 96-well plates, and each plate served as one replicate. For unsorted PBMC, roughly 330 ng genomic DNA, equal to 25,000 to 35,000 T cell genomes, was loaded into each replicate PCR. Ten immunoSEQ deep assay plates were used to sequence the unsorted PBMC genomic DNA. Purified libraries were quantified with a Qubit 3.0 fluorometer, sized on a Bioanalyzer 2100, and re-quantified with the KAPA Library Quantification kit. Each immunoSEQ 96-well plate was sequenced on its own single-read 150-cycle Illumina NextSeq 550 flow cell. As for the authors' bioinformatics: The immunoSEQ output contained only junctional sequences without quality scores, so filtering could not match that applied to full-length reads. To assign V/J genes and CDR3, sequences were annotated using PyIR, a Python wrapper for IgBLAST v1.9, with IMGT germline references. Any read was removed if the V/J assignment was weak (E-value above 1e-6), the CDR3 was missing, or the read contained stop codons, out-of-frame junctions, or ambiguous translated residues. A V3J clonotype was defined by an identical inferred V gene, J gene, and CDR3 amino acid sequence. Percentage overlap between repertoires was computed as shared unique clonotypes divided by the size of the smaller repertoire. Richness of each repertoire was evaluated using RTK rarefaction, the Chao1 estimator, and Recon v2.1 estimates of unobserved clonotypes. The table comes from immuneACCESS by way of TCRdb, which keeps in-frame sequences with V and J called. Part of the clones is missing from these tables; in studies checked, under half for an unresolved V gene and the rest for unknown reasons. That table supplies the V and J calls and clone size; D and trimming were determined from the DNA. The sample data list roughly 510,000 clones, and approximately 79% of these were observed just once. The ten largest clones add up to 12% of the sample.

The germline V gene encodes CDR1 KGHSH and CDR2 LQKENI. The CDR3 has 14 amino acids, counting the end cysteine and phenylalanine. Solely the CDR3 DNA is kept, with 42 bases framed from the first base. Ends trimmed: V by 6 bases, J by 2 bases; bases unmatched to a gene: 5. The donors were healthy, HIV-negative adults with no recently reported acute infections or vaccinations. Every donor was a Caucasian adult residing in Nashville, Tennessee, USA. In the unsorted samples, 90 million or so PBMCs were counted, and genomic DNA was extracted using the QIAamp DNA Blood Mini kit. Blood was obtained by leukapheresis, after which PBMCs were separated by Ficoll-Histopaque density gradient centrifugation and cryopreserved in liquid nitrogen vapor phase.

The rearrangement combines TRBV18 with TRBJ2-7, and TRBD1 matches 9 of the central bases. The sequence was obtained from a woman between 40 and 50 years old in good health. Some clones in this sample may be carry-over from other donors' samples. Sequencing input: PBMCs. The CDR3 protein sequence reads: CASSPGTGPYEQYF. The DNA is TGTGCCAGCTCTCCCGGGACAGGGCCCTACGAGCAGTACTTC.